A selection of T cell receptor beta chains follows, all from one sample in a study of blood T cell repertoires in COVID-19. Only in-frame clones appear in the TCRdb table, and some are missing; sequencing was by immunoSEQ multiplex PCR. The repertoire has approximately 130,000 clones, 70% to 90% of them found once; the top ten carry 9.5% to 15%. Sequenced material: peripheral blood. All receptors derive from a human donor in a cohort sampled during active COVID-19. CDR3s include the opening cysteine and the closing phenylalanine or tryptophan. The order of the fields is CDR3 protein, CDR3 DNA, clone size, J gene, D gene, V gene. The D gene is left open where the match is weak. Some rows mark clone size as missing; the rest say once, few, many or name a class of expanded clone.

CASSLGTPGQGYEQYF	TGCGCCAGCAGCTTGGGGACCCCGGGACAGGGCTACGAGCAGTACTTC	NA	TRBJ2-7	TRBD1	TRBV5-1
CASSAAPGTDGYGYTF	TGTGCCAGCAGTGCCGCTCCCGGGACAGACGGTTATGGCTACACCTTC	NA	TRBJ1-2	TRBD1	TRBV25-1
CASSPGQGNTEAFF	TGTGCCAGCTCACCAGGACAGGGTAACACTGAAGCTTTCTTT	NA	TRBJ1-1	TRBD1	TRBV18
CASSLGQGRYGYTF	TGTGCCAGCAGTCTAGGACAGGGGAGGTATGGCTACACCTTC	NA	TRBJ1-2	TRBD1	TRBV27
CASSSGLVNYEQYF	TGCGCCAGCAGTTCCGGACTAGTGAACTACGAGCAGTACTTC	NA	TRBJ2-7	TRBD2	TRBV5-1
CASSQGLDSYNEQFF	TGTGCCAGCAGCCAGGGGCTAGACTCCTACAATGAGCAGTTCTTC	NA	TRBJ2-1	NA	TRBV3-1/TRBV3-2
CAISDPGLAGGPYEQYF	TGTGCCATCAGTGACCCGGGACTAGCGGGGGGGCCCTACGAGCAGTACTTC	NA	TRBJ2-7	TRBD2	TRBV10-3
CASTRGGQAPDTEAFF	TGTGCCAGCACCCGAGGGGGACAGGCCCCGGACACTGAAGCTTTCTTT	once	TRBJ1-1	TRBD1	TRBV5-4
CASSPSGTENYGYTF	TGTGCCAGCTCACCTTCTGGGACAGAGAACTATGGCTACACCTTC	NA	TRBJ1-2	TRBD1	TRBV18
CASTRGGELSRGNTIYF	TGTGCCAGCACTCGCGGAGGGGAATTGTCTCGTGGAAACACCATATATTTT	NA	TRBJ1-3	NA	TRBV9